A selection of T cell receptor beta chains follows, all from one sample in a study of blood T cell repertoires in COVID-19. Here immunoSEQ multiplex PCR was the method, and the copy in TCRdb shows in-frame clones only, minus some. The sample carries 250,000 to 350,000 clones, under 95% recorded once. The sequenced sample was PBMCs or T cells enriched from blood (not recorded which). These receptors were taken from a man in his 60s who had recovered from COVID-19. CDR3s include the opening cysteine and the closing phenylalanine or tryptophan. Fields, in order: J gene, clone size, D gene, V gene, CDR3 length, CDR3 protein, CDR3 DNA. The D gene is left open where the match is weak. Some rows mark clone size as missing; the rest say once, few, many or name a class of expanded clone.

TRBJ2-1 | - | - | TRBV11-3 | 12 | CASTGLNNEQFF | TGTGCCAGCACGGGACTCAACAATGAGCAGTTCTTC
TRBJ2-2 | - | TRBD2 | TRBV9 | 15 | CASSALGTSGRELFF | TGTGCCAGCAGCGCCCTTGGGACTAGCGGTAGGGAGCTGTTTTTT
TRBJ1-4 | - | - | TRBV5-4 | 13 | CASSPQLNEKLFF | TGTGCCAGCAGCCCCCAACTCAATGAAAAACTGTTTTTT
TRBJ2-2 | - | - | TRBV11-3 | 13 | CASSPGWSGELFF | TGTGCCAGCAGCCCCGGGTGGTCCGGGGAGCTGTTTTTT
TRBJ1-3 | - | - | TRBV6-5 | 16 | CASSYSRASSGNTIYF | TGTGCCAGCAGTTACTCGAGGGCTAGCTCTGGAAACACCATATATTTT
TRBJ1-5 | - | - | TRBV28 | 15 | CASSWRGGSNQPQHF | TGTGCCAGCAGTTGGAGGGGGGGGAGCAATCAGCCCCAGCATTTT
TRBJ2-6 | - | - | TRBV7-3 | 17 | CASSQQGGYSGANVLTF | TGTGCCAGCAGCCAACAGGGTGGTTACTCTGGGGCCAACGTCCTGACTTTC
TRBJ1-4 | once | - | TRBV19 | 14 | CASNKAGWEEKLFF | TGTGCCAGTAATAAGGCAGGGTGGGAAGAAAAACTGTTTTTT
TRBJ2-7 | - | - | TRBV19 | 17 | CASSPAPIGSRPYEQYF | TGTGCCAGTAGTCCCGCCCCGATTGGGAGTCGACCCTACGAGCAGTACTTC
TRBJ2-7 | - | TRBD1 | TRBV11-2 | 15 | CASSLGDRHTYEQYF | TGTGCCAGCAGCTTGGGGGACAGGCACACCTACGAGCAGTACTTC
TRBJ1-2 | - | TRBD1 | TRBV3-1/TRBV3-2 | 14 | CASSPRQGVYGYTF | TGTGCCAGCAGCCCGAGACAGGGCGTCTATGGCTACACCTTC
TRBJ1-2 | once | TRBD1 | TRBV30 | 14 | CAWRVRGLNYGYTF | TGTGCCTGGAGAGTCAGGGGGTTGAACTATGGCTACACCTTC
TRBJ2-7 | - | TRBD2 | TRBV7-2 | 16 | CASSLMAGGRSYEQYF | TGTGCCAGCAGCTTGATGGCGGGAGGCCGCTCCTACGAGCAGTACTTC
TRBJ1-2 | - | - | TRBV23-1 | 13 | CASSREGNYGYTF | TGCGCCAGCAGTCGTGAGGGAAACTATGGCTACACCTTC
TRBJ1-3 | - | - | TRBV7-9 | 16 | CASSLRLGNSGNTIYF | TGTGCCAGCAGCTTAAGGTTGGGCAACTCTGGAAACACCATATATTTT
TRBJ1-1 | - | - | TRBV6-5 | 12 | CASSYSGGKAFF | TGTGCCAGCAGTTACTCTGGGGGGAAAGCTTTCTTT
TRBJ2-1 | - | TRBD2 | TRBV7-3 | 15 | CASSLEGLALNEQFF | TGTGCCAGCAGCTTAGAGGGACTAGCCCTGAATGAGCAGTTCTTC
TRBJ2-3 | - | TRBD2 | TRBV9 | 15 | CASSVASGITDTQYF | TGTGCCAGCAGCGTTGCTAGCGGGATCACAGATACGCAGTATTTT
TRBJ2-3 | - | TRBD2 | TRBV6-2/TRBV6-3 | 18 | CASSPLPTSGSNSDTQYF | TGTGCCAGCAGCCCCCTTCCTACTAGCGGGAGTAACTCAGATACGCAGTATTTT
TRBJ1-1 | - | TRBD1 | TRBV10-3 | 15 | CAISESRTGVTEAFF | TGTGCCATCAGTGAGTCTCGGACAGGGGTTACTGAAGCTTTCTTT
TRBJ1-6 | - | - | TRBV6-6 | 18 | CASSPRQVKSSYNSPLHF | TGTGCCAGCAGTCCAAGACAGGTCAAAAGCTCCTATAATTCACCCCTCCACTTT
TRBJ2-1 | - | TRBD2 | TRBV4-3 | 16 | CASSQHGGASAGEQFF | TGCGCCAGCAGCCAGCACGGGGGGGCCTCGGCTGGTGAGCAGTTCTTC
TRBJ1-2 | - | - | TRBV28 | 13 | CASSQTGDYGYTF | TGTGCCAGCAGCCAGACAGGTGACTATGGCTACACCTTC
TRBJ2-1 | - | TRBD1 | TRBV2 | 14 | CASKGTAIYNEQFF | TGTGCCAGCAAAGGGACAGCTATCTACAATGAGCAGTTCTTC
TRBJ2-3 | - | - | TRBV7-2 | 16 | CASSLGRGIAADTQYF | TGTGCCAGCAGCTTAGGGCGGGGCATTGCAGCAGATACGCAGTATTTT
TRBJ2-3 | - | - | TRBV7-8 | 16 | CASSLVGSGVGDTQYF | TGTGCCAGCAGCTTAGTGGGGTCCGGGGTGGGAGATACGCAGTATTTT
TRBJ1-4 | - | TRBD1 | TRBV4-1 | 14 | CASSLPGGKEKLFF | TGCGCCAGCAGCCTACCAGGGGGCAAGGAAAAACTGTTTTTT
TRBJ2-7 | - | - | TRBV7-2 | 14 | CASSRSGHSYEQYF | TGTGCCAGCAGCAGATCGGGACACTCGTACGAGCAGTACTTC
TRBJ1-1 | - | TRBD1 | TRBV19 | 14 | CASSRDRDDTEAFF | TGTGCCAGTAGTAGGGACAGGGATGACACTGAAGCTTTCTTT
TRBJ1-5 | - | TRBD1 | TRBV27 | 13 | CASSDRAAQPQHF | TGTGCCAGCAGCGACAGGGCTGCTCAGCCCCAGCATTTT
TRBJ1-2 | - | - | TRBV2 | 14 | CASRLYDSPTGYTF | TGTGCCAGCAGACTTTACGACAGTCCTACGGGCTACACCTTC
TRBJ1-1 | - | - | TRBV7-2 | 13 | CASSRRGETEAFF | TGTGCCAGCAGCCGGCGGGGTGAAACTGAAGCTTTCTTT
TRBJ2-5 | - | - | TRBV6-5 | 13 | CASSPESQETQYF | TGTGCCAGCAGCCCAGAAAGCCAAGAGACCCAGTACTTC
TRBJ2-3 | - | - | TRBV10-1 | 13 | CASSSRGADTQYF | TGCGCCAGCAGCTCAAGGGGTGCAGATACGCAGTATTTT
TRBJ1-2 | - | TRBD1 | TRBV10-3 | 14 | CAISESTGVYGYTF | TGTGCCATCAGTGAGTCTACAGGGGTTTATGGCTACACCTTC
TRBJ2-5 | - | TRBD2 | TRBV6-1 | 18 | CASSGGTFSGGTQETQYF | TGTGCCAGCAGTGGGGGGACGTTTAGCGGGGGCACCCAAGAGACCCAGTACTTC
TRBJ1-1 | - | TRBD1 | TRBV30 | 13 | CAWSSGTGFEAFF | TGTGCCTGGTCGTCCGGGACAGGGTTTGAAGCTTTCTTT
TRBJ1-5 | many | - | TRBV4-1 | 16 | CASSQDGGFGNQPQHF | TGCGCCAGCAGCCAGGATGGGGGGTTCGGCAATCAGCCCCAGCATTTT
TRBJ2-5 | - | TRBD1 | TRBV11-2 | 15 | CASSLTRTGRETQYF | TGTGCCAGCAGCTTAACCCGGACAGGGAGAGAGACCCAGTACTTC
TRBJ2-5 | - | - | TRBV11-2 | 17 | CASSTGRTPRGQETQYF | TGTGCCAGCAGCACCGGCCGAACCCCGAGAGGCCAAGAGACCCAGTACTTC
TRBJ2-1 | - | - | TRBV7-9 | 15 | CASSLEWRVYNEQFF | TGTGCCAGCAGCTTAGAGTGGAGGGTCTACAATGAGCAGTTCTTC
TRBJ1-5 | - | TRBD1 | TRBV6-4 | 12 | CARRGPNQPQHF | TGTGCCAGAAGGGGGCCCAATCAGCCCCAGCATTTT
TRBJ2-3 | - | - | TRBV11-2 | 15 | CASSLVGTSTDTQYF | TGTGCCAGCAGCTTAGTAGGGACTAGCACAGATACGCAGTATTTT
TRBJ2-1 | - | - | TRBV4-1 | 15 | CASSQFGGDYNEQFF | TGCGCCAGCAGCCAATTCGGGGGAGACTACAATGAGCAGTTCTTC
TRBJ2-3 | - | - | TRBV5-4 | 16 | CASSSPGASSTDTQYF | TGTGCCAGCAGCTCTCCCGGAGCTTCTAGCACAGATACGCAGTATTTT
TRBJ2-3 | - | - | TRBV5-5 | 16 | CASSLVAGVGTDTQYF | TGTGCCAGCAGCTTGGTAGCAGGGGTAGGCACAGATACGCAGTATTTT
TRBJ1-2 | - | TRBD1 | TRBV10-3 | 15 | CAISEGTGLGYGYTF | TGTGCCATCAGTGAAGGGACAGGTTTAGGCTATGGCTACACCTTC
TRBJ2-7 | - | TRBD1 | TRBV7-9 | 14 | CASSLGSGGTEQYF | TGTGCCAGCAGCCTAGGATCAGGGGGAACCGAGCAGTACTTC